A single sample is the source of the 10 T cell receptor beta chains below, sequenced in a study of T cell repertoires in cytomegalovirus infection. Using its own MiXCR run on the reads, TCRdb lists one record per CDR3 protein. Found here are about 490,000 distinct CDR3 sequences, 11% of them singletons; the top ten hold 10%. The sequenced sample was PBMCs. Receptors were obtained from a human donor in good health (CMV status not recorded). Some clones in this sample may be carry-over from other donors' samples.

In its sample, this clonotype was seen many times. The rearrangement joins TRBV7-8 to TRBJ2-1; 9 bases line up with TRBD1. The germline CDR1 and CDR2 sequences are SGHVS and FQNEAQ. The CDR3 contains 17 residues. Trimming at V came to 0 bases and at J to 1 base, leaving 4 bases not matched to a gene. The CDR3 region has the DNA TGTGCCAGCAGCTTAGCACCCGGGACAGGGTCCTACAATGAGCAGTTCTTC. Encoded protein: CASSLAPGTGSYNEQFF.

V gene TRBV2 combines with J gene TRBJ2-7, with TRBD1 matching over 8 bases. This CDR3 has 13 amino acids. Per the germline V gene, CDR1 is SNHLY and CDR2 is FYNNEI. V shed 6 bases, J shed 2 bases, and the junction held 3 bases outside the gene matches. The CDR3 sequence: CASRRDRTYEQYF. DNA of the CDR3: TGTGCCAGCAGGAGGGACAGGACCTACGAGCAGTACTTC.

Regarding this clonotype: Since a much larger clone is just one base distant, this may be a read error. The genes are TRBV27 and TRBJ2-2, with 7 bases aligning to TRBD2. Germline values: CDR1 MNHEY, CDR2 SMNVEV (reference sequence). The CDR3 is made up of 14 amino acids. In DNA form, the CDR3 reads TGTGCCAGCAGTTTGACTACGTACGGCGGGGGGCTGTTTTTT. The encoded protein is CASSLTTYGGGLFF.

J is TRBJ1-3 and V is TRBV6-6; D call uncertain. The CDR3 consists of 14 residues. Per germline, CDR1 MNHNY and CDR2 SVGAGI (reference sequence). V was trimmed by 6 bases and J by 0 bases, leaving 9 bases between them. The CDR3 coding sequence is TGTGCCAGCAGCGGGAGGGCCTCTGGAAACACCATATATTTT. Translated, it gives CASSGRASGNTIYF.

This sequence joins TRBV12-3 or TRBV12-4 and TRBJ2-5; 10 nucleotides align to TRBD1. The CDR3 extends over 15 amino acids. Trimming removed 4 bases from V and 3 bases from J; junction bases left unmatched: 5. The CDR3: CASSSDRGLKETQYF. DNA of the CDR3: TGTGCCAGCAGTTCTGACAGGGGGCTTAAAGAGACCCAGTACTTC.

The J gene is TRBJ1-1, the V gene TRBV20-1; tentatively, D is TRBD1 (5 bases). The germline V gene has CDR1 DFQATT and CDR2 SNEGSKA (reference sequence). With 4 bases removed from V and 1 base from J, the gap between germline ends came to 10 bases. This CDR3 spans 13 amino acids. The CDR3 sequence is CSATEGPNTEAFF. The CDR3 DNA follows: TGCAGTGCTACGGAGGGGCCGAACACTGAAGCTTTCTTT.

This chain links TRBV5-1 with TRBJ2-3, with D maybe TRBD2 (6 bases). The CDR3 has 16 amino acids. Trimming cost V 0 bases and J 2 bases, with 13 bases left between them. The germline V gene encodes CDR1 SGHRS and CDR2 YFSETQ. The CDR3 DNA reads as TGCGCCAGCAGCTTGGATAGCGGAGGACACACAGATACGCAGTATTTT. Translation gives CASSLDSGGHTDTQYF.

The chain has TRBV14 and TRBJ1-2; D not certain. The germline gives CDR1 SGHDN, CDR2 FVKESK. CDR3 length: 12 residues. V gave up 0 bases and J gave up 7 bases, with 6 bases separating them. The CDR3 here is CASSQDWSGYTF. The CDR3 DNA reads TGTGCCAGCAGCCAAGATTGGAGTGGCTACACCTTC.

There are many counts of this clonotype. The chain recombines TRBV2 with TRBJ1-4, with TRBD1 identical over 9 bases. Germline CDR1 is SNHLY and CDR2 is FYNNEI. This CDR3 comprises 15 residues. V was pared by 1 base and J by 8 bases, with 5 bases of the junction left unmatched. CDR3 nucleotides: TGTGCCAGCAGTGAAGACGGGACAGGGAACGAAAAACTGTTTTTT. Amino acids: CASSEDGTGNEKLFF.

The V and J genes are TRBV9 and TRBJ2-1; D is unclear. CDR3 length: 15 amino acids. Looked up from germline, CDR1 is SGDLS and CDR2 is YYNGEE. V was clipped by 0 bases and J by 2 bases, with 9 bases between them. The CDR3 DNA reads as TGTGCCAGCAGCGTAGCCCTAACCGCCTACAATGAGCAGTTCTTC. Translating it yields CASSVALTAYNEQFF.